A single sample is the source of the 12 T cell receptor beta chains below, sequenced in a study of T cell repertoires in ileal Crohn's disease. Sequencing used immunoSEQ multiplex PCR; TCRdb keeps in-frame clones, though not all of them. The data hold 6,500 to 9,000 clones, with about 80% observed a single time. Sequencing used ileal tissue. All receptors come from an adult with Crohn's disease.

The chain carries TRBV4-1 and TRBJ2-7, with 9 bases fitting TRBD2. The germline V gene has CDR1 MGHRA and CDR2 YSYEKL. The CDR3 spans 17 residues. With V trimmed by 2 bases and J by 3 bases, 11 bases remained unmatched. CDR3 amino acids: CASSQSRGGGGFYEQYF. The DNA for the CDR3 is TGCGCCAGCAGCCAATCCCGCGGGGGGGGAGGATTCTACGAGCAGTACTTC.

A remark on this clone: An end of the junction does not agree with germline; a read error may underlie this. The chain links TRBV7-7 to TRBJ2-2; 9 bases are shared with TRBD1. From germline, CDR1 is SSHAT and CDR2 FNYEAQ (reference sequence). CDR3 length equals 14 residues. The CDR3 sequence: CASSRDRDAGELFF. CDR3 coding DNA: TGTGCTAGCAGTCGGGACAGGGATGCCGGGGAGCTGTTTTTT.

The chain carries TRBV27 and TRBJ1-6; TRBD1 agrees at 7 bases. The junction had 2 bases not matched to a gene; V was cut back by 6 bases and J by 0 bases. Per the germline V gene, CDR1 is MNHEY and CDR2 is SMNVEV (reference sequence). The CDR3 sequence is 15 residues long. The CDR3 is CASRGQSSYNSPLHF. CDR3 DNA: TGTGCCAGCAGGGGACAGAGCTCCTATAATTCACCCCTCCACTTT.

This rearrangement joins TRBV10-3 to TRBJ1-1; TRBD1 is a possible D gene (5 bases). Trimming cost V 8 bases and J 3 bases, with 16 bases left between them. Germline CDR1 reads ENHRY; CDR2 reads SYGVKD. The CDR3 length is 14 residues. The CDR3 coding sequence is TGTGCCATCGGCTCAGGGTGGGAGGACACTGAAGCTTTCTTT. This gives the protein CAIGSGWEDTEAFF.

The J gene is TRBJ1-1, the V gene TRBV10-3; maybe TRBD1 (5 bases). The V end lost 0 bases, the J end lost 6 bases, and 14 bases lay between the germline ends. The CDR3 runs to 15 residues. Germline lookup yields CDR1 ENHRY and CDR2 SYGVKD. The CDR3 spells CAISESGGESAEAFF. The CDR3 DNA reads TGTGCCATCAGTGAGTCTGGAGGGGAGAGCGCTGAAGCTTTCTTT.

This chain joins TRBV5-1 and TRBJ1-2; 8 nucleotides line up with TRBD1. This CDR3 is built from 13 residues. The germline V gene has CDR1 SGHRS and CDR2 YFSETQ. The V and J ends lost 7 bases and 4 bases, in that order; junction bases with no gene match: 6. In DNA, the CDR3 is TGCGCCAGCCGTGACAGGGGTGGCTATGGCTACACCTTC. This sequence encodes CASRDRGGYGYTF.

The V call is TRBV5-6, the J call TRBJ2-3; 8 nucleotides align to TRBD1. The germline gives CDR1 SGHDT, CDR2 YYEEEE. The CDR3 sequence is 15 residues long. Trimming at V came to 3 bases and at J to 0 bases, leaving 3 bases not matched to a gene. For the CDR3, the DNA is TGTGCCAGCAGCTACCGGACAGGGAGCACAGATACGCAGTATTTT. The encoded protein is CASSYRTGSTDTQYF.

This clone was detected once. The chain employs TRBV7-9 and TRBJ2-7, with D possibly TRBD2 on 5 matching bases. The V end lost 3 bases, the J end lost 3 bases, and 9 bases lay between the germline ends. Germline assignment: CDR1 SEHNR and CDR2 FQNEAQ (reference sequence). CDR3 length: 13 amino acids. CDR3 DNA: TGTGCCAGCAGCTTTTACGGAGGCTACGAGCAGTACTTC. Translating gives CASSFYGGYEQYF.

The CDR3 here is CASSLDGGPGNTIYF. Written as DNA, the CDR3 is TGCGCCAGCAGCTTGGACGGGGGGCCCGGAAACACCATATATTTT. This sequence joins TRBV5-1 and TRBJ1-3; tentatively, D is TRBD1 (6 bases). This CDR3 has 15 amino acids. The V gene lost 0 bases and the J gene lost 4 bases, with 11 bases spanning the gap. CDR1 is SGHRS and CDR2 is YFSETQ in the germline V gene.

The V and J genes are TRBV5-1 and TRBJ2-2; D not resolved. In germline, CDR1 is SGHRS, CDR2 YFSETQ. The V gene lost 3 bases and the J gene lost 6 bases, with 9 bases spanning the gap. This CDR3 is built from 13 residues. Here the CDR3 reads CASSSDSAGELFF. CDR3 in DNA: TGCGCCAGCAGCTCTGACTCGGCCGGGGAGCTGTTTTTT.

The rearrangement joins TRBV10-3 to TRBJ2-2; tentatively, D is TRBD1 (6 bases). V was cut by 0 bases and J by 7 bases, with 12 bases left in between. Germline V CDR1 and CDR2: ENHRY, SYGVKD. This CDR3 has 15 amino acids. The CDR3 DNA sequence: TGTGCCATCAGTGAGTCAGGGGGTCCTGGCGGGGAGCTGTTTTTT. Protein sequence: CAISESGGPGGELFF.

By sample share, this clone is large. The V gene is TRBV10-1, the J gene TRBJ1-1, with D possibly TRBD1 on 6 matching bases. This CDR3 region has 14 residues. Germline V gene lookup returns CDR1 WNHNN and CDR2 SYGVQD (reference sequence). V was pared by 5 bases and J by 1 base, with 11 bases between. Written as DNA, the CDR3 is TGCGCCAGCAGTAGGGACACCTCGAACACTGAAGCTTTCTTT. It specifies CASSRDTSNTEAFF.